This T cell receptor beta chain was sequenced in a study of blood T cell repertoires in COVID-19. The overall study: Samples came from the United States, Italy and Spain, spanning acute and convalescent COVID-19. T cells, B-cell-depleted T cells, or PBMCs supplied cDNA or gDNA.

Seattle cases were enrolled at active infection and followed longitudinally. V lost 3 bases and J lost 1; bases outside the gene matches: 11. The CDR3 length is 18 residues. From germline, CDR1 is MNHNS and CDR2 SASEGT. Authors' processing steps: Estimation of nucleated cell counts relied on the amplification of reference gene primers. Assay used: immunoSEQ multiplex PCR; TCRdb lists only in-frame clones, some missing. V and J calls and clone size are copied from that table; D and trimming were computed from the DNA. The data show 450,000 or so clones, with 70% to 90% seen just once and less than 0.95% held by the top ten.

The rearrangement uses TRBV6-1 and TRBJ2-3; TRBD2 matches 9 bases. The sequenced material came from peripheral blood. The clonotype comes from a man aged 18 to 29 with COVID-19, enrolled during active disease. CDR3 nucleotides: TGTGCCAGCAGTGATCTTGGCGGGAGGGCCGATGGCACAGATACGCAGTATTTT. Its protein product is CASSDLGGRADGTDTQYF.